This TCR beta chain was recovered during a study of tumor-infiltrating lymphocytes in primary liver carcinoma. The CDR3 length is 15 residues. V shed 2 bases and J shed 3 bases, with 13 bases lying between them. From germline, CDR1 is LGHNA and CDR2 YSLEER. Germline DNA was extracted too, while blood RNA derived from unsorted whole blood. Concerning this clonotype itself: This may be a read error, as it is one base from a much larger clone. This is likely a read error, given that the CDR3 carries no conserved phenylalanine or tryptophan at its end.

The investigators made TCR beta cDNA from roughly 0.55 ug total RNA, using a constant-region primer. Generation of the TCR beta libraries relied on three nested multiplex PCR rounds using slightly modified ARM-PCR. Two initial PCR rounds of approximately 10 cycles each paired TRBV1-TRBV30 forward primers with a C-beta reverse primer. TCRdb passed the multiplex PCR reads through MiXCR, listing each CDR3 protein once. The table shows 300,000 to 400,000 distinct CDR3 sequences, with approximately 64% occurring only once. The specimen sequenced was peripheral blood. This receptor was identified in a man aged 40-55 years with primary liver carcinoma and hepatitis B virus infection. This chain joins TRBV4-3 and TRBJ1-1; tentative D call: TRBD1 (5 bases). The CDR3 DNA reads as TGCGCCAGCAGCCAACCCAGGGAAAGAGACACTGAAGCTTTCTTA. Translation: CASSQPRERDTEAFL.